This entry lists 2 T cell receptor beta chains sequenced from one sample in a study of blood T cell repertoires in COVID-19. Sequencing was performed with immunoSEQ multiplex PCR; in TCRdb, only in-frame clones are kept and a portion is missing. The profile shows tens of thousands of clones, roughly 76% of them singletons. Sequences were obtained from peripheral blood. These receptors all come from a woman in her seventies with acute or convalescent COVID-19.

The chain joins TRBV18 to TRBJ2-3; D is possibly TRBD1 (7 bases). CDR1 is KGHSH, CDR2 LQKENI, per germline. V shed 2 bases and J shed 5 bases, with 17 bases lying between them. The CDR3 spans 16 residues. This chain's CDR3 is CASSPFQGGQQDTQYF. The CDR3 bases are TGTGCCAGCTCACCATTCCAGGGGGGACAACAAGATACGCAGTATTTT. The full variable domain, completed using reference TRBV18 and TRBJ2-3, is NAGVMQNPRHLVRRRGQEARLRCSPMKGHSHVYWYRQLPEEGLKFMVYLQKENIIDESGMPKERFSAEFPKEGPSILRIQQVVRGDSAAYFCASSPFQGGQQDTQYFGPGTRLTVL.

The gene calls are TRBV10-2 and TRBJ2-3, with D possibly being TRBD2 (6 bases). Trimming cost V 6 bases and J 1 base, with 8 bases left between them. Germline V gene sequence: CDR1 WSHSY, CDR2 SAAADI. The CDR3 length is 13 residues. CDR3 coding DNA: TGCGCCAGCAGGACTAGTCGCACAGATACGCAGTATTTT. It specifies CASRTSRTDTQYF.